Listed here are 26 T cell receptor beta chains from one sample, sequenced in a study of blood T cell repertoires in COVID-19. Profiled with immunoSEQ multiplex PCR; TCRdb holds only in-frame clones, not every one. The table has 95,000 to 150,000 clones, 78% seen once. The sequenced sample consisted of peripheral blood. Receptor source: a man aged 70 or older with acute or convalescent COVID-19.

The V call is TRBV5-1, the J call TRBJ2-3, with TRBD2 matching over 8 bases. Losses at the gene ends were 5 bases for V and 11 bases for J; bases not matched to a gene: 10. The CDR3 is 13 amino acids. Germline values: CDR1 SGHRS, CDR2 YFSETQ. Here the CDR3 DNA reads TGCGCCAGCAGTTCCGACCGGGGGGGCGGGCAGTATTTT. Amino acid sequence: CASSSDRGGGQYF. The complete variable domain, with remaining parts taken from reference TRBV5-1 and TRBJ2-3, reads KAGVTQTPRYLIKTRGQQVTLSCSPISGHRSVSWYQQTPGQGLQFLFEYFSETQRNKGNFPGRFSGRQFSNSRSEMNVSTLELGDSALYLCASSSDRGGGQYFGPGTRLTVL.

The V gene is TRBV9, the J gene TRBJ2-5; 9 bases line up with TRBD1. Trimming at V came to 7 bases and at J to 1 base, leaving 2 bases not matched to a gene. The germline gives CDR1 SGDLS, CDR2 YYNGEE. There are 13 residues in the CDR3. CDR3 region: CASRGQGQETQYF. The CDR3 DNA is TGTGCCAGCCGGGGACAGGGCCAAGAGACCCAGTACTTC.

Only a few counts were recorded for this clone. The chain has TRBV4-2 and TRBJ1-6, with D possibly matching TRBD1 (5 bases). The ends were cut back, 3 bases at V and 14 bases at J, with 17 bases in the middle. Looked up from germline, CDR1 is LGHNA and CDR2 is YNFKEQ. The CDR3 is 14 amino acids. Here the CDR3 DNA reads TGTGCCAGCAGCCAGGGTGGCACCCAGGGCACCCTCCACTTT. Translated: CASSQGGTQGTLHF.

The V gene is TRBV7-2, the J gene TRBJ1-5; D call uncertain. V dropped 7 bases and J dropped 5 bases, with 12 bases sitting between them. The length of the CDR3 is 13 residues. Per germline, CDR1 SGHTA and CDR2 FQGNSA. The CDR3 nucleotides read TGTGCCAGCACCCCTGGGAGGGATCAGCCCCAGCATTTT. Its translation is CASTPGRDQPQHF.

This chain links TRBV9 with TRBJ2-3; a possible D gene is TRBD2 (6 bases). The V end lost 0 bases, the J end lost 2 bases, and 10 bases lay between the germline ends. There are 15 residues in the CDR3. Germline values: CDR1 SGDLS, CDR2 YYNGEE. CDR3 in DNA: TGTGCCAGCAGCGTAGGGACTATCCTCACAGATACGCAGTATTTT. Amino acids: CASSVGTILTDTQYF.

J is TRBJ1-1 and V is TRBV19; TRBD1 matches 9 bases. This CDR3 comprises 17 residues. Germline V gene data show CDR1 as LNHDA and CDR2 as SQIVND (reference sequence). V dropped 3 bases and J dropped 5; count of bases not matched to a gene: 13. CDR3 sequence (DNA): TGTGCCAGTAGTATCGGTCGGGACAGGGAATCTGGGACTGAAGCTTTCTTT. Its protein product is CASSIGRDRESGTEAFF.

V gene TRBV7-9 combines with J gene TRBJ1-1, with 7 bases that match TRBD1. The V and J ends lost 5 bases and 4 bases, in that order; junction bases with no gene match: 4. Germline V gives CDR1 SEHNR, CDR2 FQNEAQ (reference sequence). This CDR3 has 13 residues. In nucleotides, the CDR3 is TGTGCCAGCAGCGCCCAGGGGGGCACTGAAGCTTTCTTT. Residues: CASSAQGGTEAFF. The full variable domain, in which reference TRBV7-9 and TRBJ1-1 provide the parts outside the CDR3, is DTGVSQNPRHKITKRGQNVTFRCDPISEHNRLYWYRQTLGQGPEFLTYFQNEAQLEKSRLLSDRFSAERPKGSFSTLEIQRTEQGDSAMYLCASSAQGGTEAFFGQGTRLTVV.

A few counts support this clone. The V call is TRBV5-8, the J call TRBJ2-5; TRBD2 agrees at 10 bases. The CDR3 has 15 residues. Per the germline V gene, CDR1 is SGHTS and CDR2 is YDEGEE. The V segment lost 0 bases and the J segment 2 bases; nucleotides outside the gene matches: 1. CDR3 loop: CASSLGSGGQETQYF. CDR3 sequence (DNA): TGTGCCAGCAGCTTGGGTAGCGGGGGGCAAGAGACCCAGTACTTC.

The rearrangement joins TRBV18 to TRBJ1-2, with no clear D. Between the trimmed V and J ends, which lost 1 base and 4 bases, there was a span of 13 bases. Germline V gives CDR1 KGHSH, CDR2 LQKENI. The CDR3 consists of 15 residues. CDR3 sequence reads: CASSPQADFVYGYTF. As DNA, the CDR3 is TGTGCCAGCTCACCACAGGCGGACTTCGTCTATGGCTACACCTTC.

This chain joins TRBV9 and TRBJ2-3; maybe TRBD2 (7 bases). Germline CDR1 is SGDLS and CDR2 is YYNGEE. This CDR3 spans 16 amino acids. V shed 0 bases and J shed 4 bases, with 15 bases lying between them. The CDR3 region is CASSVDPRGGSDTQYF. CDR3 bases: TGTGCCAGCAGCGTAGACCCGAGGGGGGGATCAGATACGCAGTATTTT.

The CDR3 is CASSLISSGANVLTF. The CDR3 bases are TGCGCCAGCAGCTTAATCAGTTCTGGGGCCAACGTCCTGACTTTC. This chain connects TRBV5-1 to TRBJ2-6; D unresolved. V shed 2 bases and J shed 1 base, with 7 bases lying between them. This CDR3 spans 15 amino acids. In germline, CDR1 is SGHRS, CDR2 YFSETQ.

This clone was detected only a few times. This chain joins TRBV5-1 and TRBJ1-2, with 9 positions matching TRBD1. The germline V gene encodes CDR1 SGHRS and CDR2 YFSETQ. V lost 0 bases and J lost 8; bases outside the gene matches: 11. CDR3 length: 16 amino acids. For the CDR3, the DNA is TGCGCCAGCAGCTTGGATTTGGTGGGACAGGGTAGAGGCTACACCTTC. Encoded protein: CASSLDLVGQGRGYTF.

The gene calls are TRBV12-3 or TRBV12-4 and TRBJ1-1; 10 nucleotides line up with TRBD1. V dropped 7 bases and J dropped 4; count of bases not matched to a gene: 3. The CDR3 has 13 residues. As DNA, the CDR3 is TGTGCCAGCACCGACAGGGGGCGCACTGAAGCTTTCTTT. Protein sequence: CASTDRGRTEAFF.

This chain connects TRBV19 to TRBJ1-6; D not certain. The CDR3 sequence is 19 residues long. The V gene's germline CDR1 is LNHDA and CDR2 SQIVND (reference sequence). Trimming stripped 7 bases from V and 0 bases from J, with 22 bases between. The CDR3 spells CASTSPSGGVGSYNSPLHF. As DNA, the CDR3 is TGTGCCAGTACCTCACCCTCAGGCGGGGTGGGCTCCTATAATTCACCCCTCCACTTT. Supplemented by reference TRBV19 and TRBJ1-6, the full variable domain reads DGGITQSPKYLFRKEGQNVTLSCEQNLNHDAMYWYRQDPGQGLRLIYYSQIVNDFQKGDIAEGYSVSREKKESFPLTVTSAQKNPTAFYLCASTSPSGGVGSYNSPLHFGNGTRLTVT.

This clone appeared once. The chain recombines TRBV6-2 or TRBV6-3 with TRBJ2-7; TRBD2 might be the D (5 bases). This CDR3 spans 21 amino acids. V lost 2 bases and J 5 bases, leaving 34 bases between the germline ends. Germline values: CDR1 MNHEY, CDR2 SVGEGT. The CDR3 nucleotides read TGTGCCAGCAGTTACGGACTCCTAGGCGGCTCATCGATTAGCCACTTCGACGAGCAGTACTTC. This sequence encodes CASSYGLLGGSSISHFDEQYF.

This clone showed up just a few times. This chain links TRBV5-6 with TRBJ1-1; possibly TRBD1 for D (6 bases). Germline CDR1 reads SGHDT; CDR2 reads YYEEEE. V was cut by 3 bases and J by 3 bases, with 15 bases left in between. The length of the CDR3 is 15 residues. In DNA, the CDR3 is TGTGCCAGCAGCTCTCAGGGTAGGGGGTACACTGAAGCTTTCTTT. Its protein product is CASSSQGRGYTEAFF.

V gene TRBV13 combines with J gene TRBJ2-5, with 11 nucleotides matching TRBD1. J gave up 4 bases and V 3 bases, and 13 bases lay outside the gene matches. This CDR3 spans 18 amino acids. Germline CDR1 and CDR2: PRHDT and FYEKMQ (reference sequence). This CDR3 is CASSFTLPGQGAPETQYF. Written as DNA, the CDR3 is TGTGCCAGCAGCTTCACCCTCCCAGGACAGGGGGCACCAGAGACCCAGTACTTC.

This clone occurred once. The V call is TRBV11-1, the J call TRBJ2-5; D ambiguous. CDR1 and CDR2 (germline): SGHAT, FQDESV (reference sequence). This CDR3 region has 13 residues. Trimming shortened V by 2 bases and J by 2 bases, and 6 bases separated the two germline ends. CDR3 sequence (DNA): TGTGCCAGCAGCTTATTAATTCAAGAGACCCAGTACTTC. The encoded protein is CASSLLIQETQYF.

The rearrangement joins TRBV30 to TRBJ1-6, with a tentative D call TRBD1 (6 bases). V was shortened by 4 bases and J by 10 bases, with 14 bases between the two germline ends. CDR1 GTSNPN and CDR2 SVGIG come from the germline V gene (reference sequence). The CDR3 runs 13 residues. CDR3 sequence (DNA): TGTGCCTGGACCCCCCGAAGGGGGTCACCCCTCCACTTT. Protein product: CAWTPRRGSPLHF.

Note on this clone: The junction departs from germline at one end; a sequencing error may be responsible. The CDR3 DNA is TGTGCCAGCGGACGCGGGGAGGGCGAAAGCTTC. Its protein product is CASGRGEGESF. The V call is TRBV12-3 or TRBV12-4, the J call TRBJ1-2; D is unresolved. The CDR3 length is 11 residues.

The chain joins TRBV6-2 or TRBV6-3 to TRBJ2-3; 9 bases fit TRBD1. V trimming: 2 bases; J trimming: 3 bases; junction bases outside the gene matches: 9. Germline-derived CDR1 and CDR2 are MNHEY and SVGEGT. The CDR3 covers 17 residues. The CDR3 bases are TGTGCCAGCAGTTACAGCGTGACAGGGGGAGAGACAGATACGCAGTATTTT. Encoded protein: CASSYSVTGGETDTQYF.

The chain uses TRBV6-1 and TRBJ2-7, with D perhaps matching TRBD2 (6 bases). The CDR3 is made up of 14 amino acids. V lost 2 bases and J 4 bases, leaving 12 bases between the germline ends. Germline V gene sequence: CDR1 MNHNS, CDR2 SASEGT. The CDR3 protein is CASSEFGEEYEQYF. The CDR3 DNA reads as TGTGCCAGCAGTGAATTTGGGGAGGAGTACGAGCAGTACTTC.

The chain joins TRBV3-1 (or the pseudogene TRBV3-2) to TRBJ1-1; the D is unclear. Germline values: CDR1 LGHDT, CDR2 YNNKEL (reference sequence). CDR3 length: 14 amino acids. Trimming took off 3 bases at V and 11 bases at J, with 19 bases between the two ends. The CDR3 loop reads CASSQRDTGWLAFF. The CDR3 DNA reads TGTGCCAGCAGCCAGCGAGACACTGGATGGCTCGCTTTCTTT.

This clone came up a few times. V usage is TRBV7-9 and J usage is TRBJ2-3; TRBD1 aligns across 12 bases. The CDR3 contains 18 residues. J gave up 4 bases and V 5 bases, and 13 bases lay outside the gene matches. CDR1 is SEHNR, CDR2 FQNEAQ, per germline (reference sequence). This CDR3 is CASSRTGTGGLRPDTQYF. The CDR3 nucleotides are TGTGCCAGCAGCCGAACCGGGACAGGGGGCTTGAGGCCAGATACGCAGTATTTT.

Of note for this clone: The same CDR3 is also encoded by other DNA sequences in this sample. The chain is built from TRBV10-3 and TRBJ1-4; D is unclear. CDR3 size: 14 residues. Germline values: CDR1 ENHRY, CDR2 SYGVKD. The germline V and J ends were trimmed by 2 bases and 2 bases, with 6 bases remaining between them. This CDR3 is CAISETATNEKLFF. Written as DNA, the CDR3 is TGTGCCATCAGTGAGACAGCTACTAATGAAAAACTGTTTTTT.

This clone occurred a few times. This chain links TRBV6-5 with TRBJ1-1, with TRBD1 identical over 7 bases. With V trimmed by 10 bases and J by 1 base, 6 bases remained unmatched. There are 13 residues in the CDR3. Germline loops: CDR1 MNHEY, CDR2 SVGAGI. The CDR3 nucleotides read TGTGCCACCCCTGGACAGGCGAACACTGAAGCTTTCTTT. It is translated as CATPGQANTEAFF.